This T cell receptor beta chain was identified in a study of OX40 agonist ivuxolimab in advanced cancers. In terms of the full investigation: Ivuxolimab, which targeted the costimulatory receptor OX40 (CD134), was an agonistic, fully human IgG2 monoclonal antibody. Intravenous ivuxolimab was administered to patients every 2 weeks at six dose levels: 0.01, 0.1, 0.3, 1.5, 3 and 10 mg/kg. Of the approximately 54 dose-escalation patients, hepatocellular carcinoma was present in approximately 20, melanoma in approximately 15, renal cell carcinoma in 9 and head and neck cancer in 9. In the dose-escalation cohort, over 65% of patients were male, and the mean age was approximately 55 years, with a range of roughly 20 to 85. Patients were allowed to have had prior anti-PD-1, anti-PD-L1 or anti-CTLA-4 therapy, and around 43% of the dose-escalation patients had been treated with checkpoint inhibitors. Three dose-escalation patients achieved partial responses, one with hepatocellular carcinoma and two with cutaneous melanoma. Peripheral TCRbeta sequencing aimed to test whether ivuxolimab altered TCR sequence diversity and caused clonal T-cell expansion. The paper reports the monotherapy dose-escalation portion (N ≈ 50 patients) of the phase I ivuxolimab trial. Beyond this particular receptor, the publication reports: After ivuxolimab, expanded clones were on average more numerous among CD8+ T cells than among CD4+ T cells. The antigen specificity of the peripheral T cells that underwent clonal expansion was not determined. In the 0.1-3.0 mg/kg groups, partial responders had among the lowest normalized peripheral clonal expansion, particularly in CD8+ T cells. Low levels of normalized T-cell clonal expansion were also shown by some nonresponding patients. At doses from 0.1 to 3.0 mg/kg, clonal expansion was seen in both CD4+ and CD8+ blood T cells between baseline and week 6.

Notes on this clone: No cognate antigen has been identified for it. Qualities for individual bases were not recorded, and no much larger clone is one base off.

To sequence the TCRbeta CDR3 region, genomic DNA was isolated from the sorted cells. The immunoSEQ Assay was used to sequence the TCRbeta CDR3 regions. Entries here come from immuneACCESS through TCRdb and include only in-frame sequences with V and J called. Some clones fail to appear in such tables; in the studies checked, an unresolved V gene covers under half of the shortfall, and the cause of the remainder is unknown. The sample table lists approximately 70,000 clones, around 83% of them with a count of one. The ten largest clones add up to 17% of the sample. The trial excluded patients who had a history of autoimmune disease or who were on systemic immunosuppression. Peripheral blood for TCR sequencing was collected from all dose cohorts at baseline, on cycle 4 day 1, and on cycle 7 day 1. The samples were taken from a phase I, first-in-human, multicenter, open-label dose-escalation trial of ivuxolimab. Adults with locally advanced or metastatic head and neck squamous cell, hepatocellular, melanoma or renal cell carcinoma were enrolled in the trial. Before TCR sequencing, CD4+ and CD8+ T cells were separately sorted from peripheral blood.

Looking up the germline V gene (reference sequence) yields CDR1 LNHNV and CDR2 YYDKDF. Including the terminal cysteine and phenylalanine, the CDR3 comprises 13 residues. The only DNA kept is the CDR3, 39 bases in frame from the first base. Between the V and J ends, shortened by 2 bases and 2 bases respectively, the junction contains 6 bases. The sequence links TRBV15 to TRBJ2-5, with the identity of the D gene unclear. The receptor was derived from an adult with an advanced solid tumor such as melanoma, head and neck, liver or kidney cancer. Sequencing was performed on CD4+ or CD8+ T cells sorted from blood, taken in a trial of the OX40 agonist ivuxolimab. The DNA is as follows: TGTGCCACCAGCAGAACTCTTCAAGAGACCCAGTACTTC. Its coded protein is CATSRTLQETQYF.